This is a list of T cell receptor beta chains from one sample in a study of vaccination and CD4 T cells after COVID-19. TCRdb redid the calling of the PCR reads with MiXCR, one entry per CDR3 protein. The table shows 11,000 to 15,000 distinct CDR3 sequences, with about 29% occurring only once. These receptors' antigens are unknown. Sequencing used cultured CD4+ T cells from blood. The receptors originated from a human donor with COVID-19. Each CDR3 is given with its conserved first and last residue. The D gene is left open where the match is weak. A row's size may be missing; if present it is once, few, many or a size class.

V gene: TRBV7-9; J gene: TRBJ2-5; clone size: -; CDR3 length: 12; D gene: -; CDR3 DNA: TGTGCCAGCAGCTTACTTCGGGGGAACCAGTACTTC; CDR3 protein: CASSLLRGNQYF
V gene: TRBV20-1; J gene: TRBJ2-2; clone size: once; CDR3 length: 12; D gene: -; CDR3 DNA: TGCAGTGTCCAGGGAAACACCGGGGAGCTGTTTTTT; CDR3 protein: CSVQGNTGELFF
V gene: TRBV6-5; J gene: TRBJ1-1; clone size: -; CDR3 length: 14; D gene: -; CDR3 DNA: TGTGCCAGCAGTTTTGCAGGGGACAACACTGAAGCTTTCTTT; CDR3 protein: CASSFAGDNTEAFF
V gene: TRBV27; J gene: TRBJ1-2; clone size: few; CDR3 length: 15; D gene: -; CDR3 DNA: TGTGCCAGCACCCCAGGAGGCAAGGGGCGGGATGGCTACACCTTC; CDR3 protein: CASTPGGKGRDGYTF
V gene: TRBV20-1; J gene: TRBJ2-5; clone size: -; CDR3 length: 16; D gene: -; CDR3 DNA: TGCAGTGCTAAAAACGGCCCAAGACAGAGGCAAGAGACCCAGTACTTC; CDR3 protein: CSAKNGPRQRQETQYF
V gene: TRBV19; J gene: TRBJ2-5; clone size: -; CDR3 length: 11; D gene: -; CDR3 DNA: TGTGCCAGTAGTACCTTAGAGACCCAGTACTTC; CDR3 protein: CASSTLETQYF
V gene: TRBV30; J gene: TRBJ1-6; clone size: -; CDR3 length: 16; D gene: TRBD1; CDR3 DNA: TGTGCCTGGAGTGTAGGGACAGGGGGCATAGATTCACCCCTCCACTTT; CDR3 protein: CAWSVGTGGIDSPLHF
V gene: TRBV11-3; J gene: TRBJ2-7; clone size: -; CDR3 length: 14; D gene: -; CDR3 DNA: TGTGCCAGCAGCATACAGGGTAAGGCCTACGAGCAGTACTTC; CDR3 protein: CASSIQGKAYEQYF
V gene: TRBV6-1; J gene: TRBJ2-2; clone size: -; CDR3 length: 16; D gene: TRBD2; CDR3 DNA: TGTGCCAGCAGTCATAGCGGGGGGGTGAACACCGGGGAGCTGTTTTTT; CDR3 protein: CASSHSGGVNTGELFF
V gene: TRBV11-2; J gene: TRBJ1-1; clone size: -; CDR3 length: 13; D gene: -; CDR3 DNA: TGTGCCAGCAGCTTTGGGCCCTACGCTGAAGCTTTCTTT; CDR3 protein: CASSFGPYAEAFF
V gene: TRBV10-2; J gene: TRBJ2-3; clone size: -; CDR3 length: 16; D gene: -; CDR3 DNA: TGCGCCAGCAGTGAGCTAGGGACCGGCGGGGCAGATACGCAGTATTTT; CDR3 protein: CASSELGTGGADTQYF
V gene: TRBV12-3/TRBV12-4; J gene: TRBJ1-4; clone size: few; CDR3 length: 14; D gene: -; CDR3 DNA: TGTGCCAGCAGTTTATATCCTGCCGGTGAAAAACTGTTTTTT; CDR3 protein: CASSLYPAGEKLFF
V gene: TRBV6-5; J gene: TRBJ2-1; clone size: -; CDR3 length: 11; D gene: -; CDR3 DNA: TGTGCCAGCAGTTTGAGGGAGGAGCAGTTCTTC; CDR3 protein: CASSLREEQFF
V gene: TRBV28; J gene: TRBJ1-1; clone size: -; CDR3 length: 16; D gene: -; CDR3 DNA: TGTGCCAGCAGTTACCCCGGGGGGGGGAAGTGGAGTGAAGCTTTCTTT; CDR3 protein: CASSYPGGGKWSEAFF
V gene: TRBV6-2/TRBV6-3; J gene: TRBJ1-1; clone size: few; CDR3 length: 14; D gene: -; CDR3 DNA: TGTGCCAGCAGTTCCATGACAGGTAACACTGAAGCTTTCTTT; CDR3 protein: CASSSMTGNTEAFF
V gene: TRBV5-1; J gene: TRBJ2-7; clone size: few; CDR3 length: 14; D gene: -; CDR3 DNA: TGCGCCAGCAGCTTTGGGGACCCACCGTACGAGCAGTACTTC; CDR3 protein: CASSFGDPPYEQYF
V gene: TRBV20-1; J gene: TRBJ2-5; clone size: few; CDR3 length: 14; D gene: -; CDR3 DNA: TGCAGTGCTAGAGATTTTCGGGTCGGAGAGACCCAGTACTTC; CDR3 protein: CSARDFRVGETQYF
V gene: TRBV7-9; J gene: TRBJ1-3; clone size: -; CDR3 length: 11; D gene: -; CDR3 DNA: TGTGCCGGCCGCTCTGGAAACACCATATATTTT; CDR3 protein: CAGRSGNTIYF
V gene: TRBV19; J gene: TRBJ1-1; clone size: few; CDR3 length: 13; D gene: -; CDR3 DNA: TGTGCCAGTACCGCGGACGTTAACACTGAAGCTTTCTTT; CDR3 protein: CASTADVNTEAFF
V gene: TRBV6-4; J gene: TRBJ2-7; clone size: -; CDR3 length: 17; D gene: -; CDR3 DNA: TGTGCCAGCAGTGACTCGAGAGATAGGGACGTCCCCTACGAGCAGTACTTC; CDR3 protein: CASSDSRDRDVPYEQYF
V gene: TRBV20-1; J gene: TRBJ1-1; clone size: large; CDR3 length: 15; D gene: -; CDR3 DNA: TGCAGTGCTAGAGATTGGGCCTCAACGGGCACTGAAGCTTTCTTT; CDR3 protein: CSARDWASTGTEAFF
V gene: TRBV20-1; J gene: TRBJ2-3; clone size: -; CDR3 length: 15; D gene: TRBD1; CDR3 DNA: TGCAGTGCTAGTAACCGGGACAGGGCCACAGATACGCAGTATTTT; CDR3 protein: CSASNRDRATDTQYF
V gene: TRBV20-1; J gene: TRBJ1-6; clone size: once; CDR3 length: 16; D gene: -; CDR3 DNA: TGCAGTGCTAGAGATAATCCAGGGGCGGGAAATTCACCCCTCCACTTT; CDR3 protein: CSARDNPGAGNSPLHF
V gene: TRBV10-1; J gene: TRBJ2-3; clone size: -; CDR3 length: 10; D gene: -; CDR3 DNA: TGCGCCAGCAGTGGTACCACCCAGTATTTT; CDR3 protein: CASSGTTQYF
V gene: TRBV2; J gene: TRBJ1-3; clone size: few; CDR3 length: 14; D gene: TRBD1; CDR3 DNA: TGTGCCAGCTGTCAGGGGGCGCCGGGAAACACCATATATTTT; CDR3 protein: CASCQGAPGNTIYF
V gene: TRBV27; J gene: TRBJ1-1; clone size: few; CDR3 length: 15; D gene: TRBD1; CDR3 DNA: TGTGCCAGCAGCCCCTCCCGGACAGGGAACACTGAAGCTTTCTTT; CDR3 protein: CASSPSRTGNTEAFF
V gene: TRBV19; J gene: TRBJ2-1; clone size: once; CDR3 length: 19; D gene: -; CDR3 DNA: TGTGCCAGTAGTATATTAGGTGGCCGGGGAAGAAGGTCCTACAATGAGCAGTTCTTC; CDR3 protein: CASSILGGRGRRSYNEQFF
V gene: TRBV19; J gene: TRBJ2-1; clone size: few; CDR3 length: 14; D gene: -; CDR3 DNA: TGTGCCAGTAGTGAGGCAGATGCCTACAATGAGCAGTTCTTC; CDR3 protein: CASSEADAYNEQFF
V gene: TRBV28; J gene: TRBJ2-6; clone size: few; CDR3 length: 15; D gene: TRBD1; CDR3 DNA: TGTGCCAGCAATACAGGGGTGGCTGGGGCCAACGTCCTGACTTTC; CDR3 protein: CASNTGVAGANVLTF
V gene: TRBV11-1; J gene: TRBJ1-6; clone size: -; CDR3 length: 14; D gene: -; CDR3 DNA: TGTGCCAGCAGCTTGGGGGGGTATAATTCACCCCTCCACTTT; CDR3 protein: CASSLGGYNSPLHF
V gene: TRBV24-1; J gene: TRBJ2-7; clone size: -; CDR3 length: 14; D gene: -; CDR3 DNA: TGTGCCACCAGCGCGGGGACGGGAACCTACGAGCAGTACTTC; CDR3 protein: CATSAGTGTYEQYF